Listed here are 5 T cell receptor beta chains from one sample, sequenced in a study of blood T cell repertoires in COVID-19. This table comes from immunoSEQ multiplex PCR, and its TCRdb copy is limited to in-frame clones, with some not included. The sample has under 150,000 clones, around four fifths seen once. Specimen: peripheral blood. Receptor source: a middle-aged man with active or convalescent COVID-19.

This clone was detected a few times. V is TRBV9 and J is TRBJ2-1, with TRBD2 matching over 7 bases. The CDR3 extends over 15 amino acids. J gave up 6 bases and V 0 bases, and 6 bases lay outside the gene matches. Germline CDR1 reads SGDLS; CDR2 reads YYNGEE. CDR3 sequence (DNA): TGTGCCAGCAGCGTAGGTAGCGGGTTACCCAATGAGCAGTTCTTC. This sequence encodes CASSVGSGLPNEQFF.

This chain links TRBV4-1 with TRBJ2-5; 7 nucleotides align to TRBD1. Trimming took 6 bases from V and 5 from J; bases not matched to a gene: 12. This CDR3 comprises 15 residues. Germline-derived CDR1 and CDR2 are MGHRA and YSYEKL. CDR3 nucleotide sequence: TGCGCCAGCAGTCGCCAACAGGGGACGTCGGAGACCCAGTACTTC. As protein: CASSRQQGTSETQYF.

The chain has TRBV7-2 and TRBJ1-1, with 7 positions matching TRBD1. Per the germline V gene, CDR1 is SGHTA and CDR2 is FQGNSA. This CDR3 has 13 residues. With V trimmed by 9 bases and J by 6 bases, 10 bases remained unmatched. CDR3: CASQQGFKSEAFF. The CDR3 coding sequence is TGTGCCAGTCAACAGGGGTTTAAGTCTGAAGCTTTCTTT.

The V call is TRBV7-2, the J call TRBJ2-3; TRBD2 matches at 13 bases. The J segment lost 5 bases and the V segment lost 6 bases, leaving 8 bases of the junction unmatched. This CDR3 contains 16 residues. In germline, CDR1 is SGHTA, CDR2 FQGNSA. The CDR3 region is CASRQTSGGAGDTQYF. Here the CDR3 DNA reads TGTGCCAGCAGGCAAACTAGCGGGGGGGCAGGAGATACGCAGTATTTT.

The V call is TRBV7-9, the J call TRBJ2-7, with 8 bases identical to TRBD1. Looked up from germline, CDR1 is SEHNR and CDR2 is FQNEAQ (reference sequence). The CDR3 runs 14 residues. The ends lost 5 bases at V and 3 bases at J; junction bases unmatched: 6. The CDR3 spells CASSPGTGFYEQYF. The CDR3 bases are TGTGCCAGCAGCCCCGGGACAGGCTTCTACGAGCAGTACTTC.